The rows below give T cell receptor beta chains drawn from one sample of a study of blood T cell repertoires in COVID-19. Sequenced by immunoSEQ multiplex PCR; TCRdb stores in-frame clones only, minus some. The sample has about 58,000 clones; 85% to 90% are singletons. The material sequenced was peripheral blood. These receptor sequences come from a man aged 35 to 55 with active COVID-19. The CDR3 runs from the conserved cysteine through the conserved F or W. The D gene is left open where the match is weak. Size is omitted from some rows. Given values are once, few, many or a class for expanded clones.

d_call,j_call,clone_size,v_call,cdr3_nt,cdr3_aa
TRBD1,TRBJ1-2,NA,TRBV18,TGTGCCAGCTCACCGGACAGGGACTATGGCTACACCTTC,CASSPDRDYGYTF
NA,TRBJ2-7,few,TRBV27,TGTGCCAGCAGGCCAATAGGAGCTCCTCGTTCCTACGAGCAGTACTTC,CASRPIGAPRSYEQYF
TRBD2,TRBJ2-7,few,TRBV27,TGTGCCAGCAGTCCGAGGACTAGCGGGGATCCCGAGCAGTACTTC,CASSPRTSGDPEQYF
NA,TRBJ2-3,NA,TRBV6-5,TGTGCCAGCGGCCTATTCCAGGGGTCTGGAGATACGCAGTATTTT,CASGLFQGSGDTQYF
NA,TRBJ1-5,NA,TRBV5-5,TGTGCCAGCAGCTTCGGGTCCCCCAATCAGCCCCAGCATTTT,CASSFGSPNQPQHF
TRBD2,TRBJ2-7,NA,TRBV4-1,TGCGCCAGCAGCCTAGGACTAGCGGGACCTGAGCAGTACTTC,CASSLGLAGPEQYF
NA,TRBJ1-5,NA,TRBV6-5,TGTGCCAGCACGGACAGTCTAGATCAGCCCCAGCATTTT,CASTDSLDQPQHF
NA,TRBJ1-1,NA,TRBV4-1,TGCGCCAGCAAACTCCGGGGTAGCCAGCTTAACACTGAAGCTTTCTTT,CASKLRGSQLNTEAFF
TRBD1,TRBJ1-1,NA,TRBV10-1,TGCGCCAGCAGTGCTTCGAAAGACAGGGGGAAAGCTTTCTTT,CASSASKDRGKAFF
TRBD1,TRBJ2-3,NA,TRBV18,TGTGCCAGCTCACCAATCCAGGGGGTGATGACGCAGTATTTT,CASSPIQGVMTQYF
NA,TRBJ1-5,NA,TRBV12-3/TRBV12-4,TGTGCCAGCAGTTTGACGGAGCAGCCCCAGCATTTT,CASSLTEQPQHF
NA,TRBJ2-7,NA,TRBV10-3,TGTGCCATCAGTGGTCCGACAGACCTAAGCTCCTACGAGCAGTACTTC,CAISGPTDLSSYEQYF
NA,TRBJ2-3,NA,TRBV18,TGTGCCAGCTCACCAGGAGAGGGCTCGCAGTATTTT,CASSPGEGSQYF
NA,TRBJ2-3,NA,TRBV7-9,TGTGCCAGCAGCTTCCTACCCCTACTCACAGATACGCAGTATTTT,CASSFLPLLTDTQYF
NA,TRBJ2-1,NA,TRBV27,TGTGCCAGCAGCCTAACGCGCGATCACTACAATGAGCAGTTCTTC,CASSLTRDHYNEQFF
NA,TRBJ2-1,NA,TRBV11-3,TGTGCCAGCAGCTTAGATCCCGGGACCCCAGGGGGGAATGAGCAGTTCTTC,CASSLDPGTPGGNEQFF
NA,TRBJ2-7,NA,TRBV13,TGTGCCAGCAGCTTAGGCGGGGTGAGCGCAGGCCAGTACTTC,CASSLGGVSAGQYF
TRBD2,TRBJ2-1,NA,TRBV29-1,TGCAGCGTTGAACCCGGGGTAGCGGGCCCCCTAAATGAGCAGTTCTTC,CSVEPGVAGPLNEQFF
NA,TRBJ2-7,NA,TRBV4-1,TGCGCCAGCAGCCAAGTTCCTCAACTAGCTAACCACGAGCAGTACTTC,CASSQVPQLANHEQYF
TRBD2,TRBJ2-5,NA,TRBV30,TGTGCCTGGAGATCCCCCACGCTAGCGGGAGGGCTTGAGACCCAGTACTTC,CAWRSPTLAGGLETQYF
TRBD1,TRBJ1-5,NA,TRBV19,TGTGCCAGTAGTTCGGGTTTGGACAGGGGGTTACAGCCCCAGCATTTT,CASSSGLDRGLQPQHF
TRBD1,TRBJ1-6,NA,TRBV2,TGTGCCAGCAGTTTGACAGGGAACCAAGCTTCACCCCTCCACTTT,CASSLTGNQASPLHF
TRBD1,TRBJ2-3,NA,TRBV30,TGTGCCTGGAGCACCGGGACAGGGAGGTATTTT,CAWSTGTGRYF
NA,TRBJ2-1,NA,TRBV18,TGTGCCAGCTCACCACGGGACTCCCCTAATGAGCAGTTCTTC,CASSPRDSPNEQFF
TRBD1,TRBJ2-2,NA,TRBV27,TGTGCCAGCAGCGACAGGGTTTTCGGCACCGGGGAGCTGTTTTTT,CASSDRVFGTGELFF
NA,TRBJ2-5,NA,TRBV2,TGTGCCAGCAGTGCCGGGAGAGAGACCCAGTACTTC,CASSAGRETQYF
TRBD1,TRBJ1-2,NA,TRBV27,TGTGCCAGCAGTCGCGAGACAGGGTCGGGAAATGGCTACACCTTC,CASSRETGSGNGYTF